A selection of T cell receptor beta chains follows, all from one sample in a study of control samples from healthy donors and cancer patients. Some clones are missing from TCRdb's copy, which holds only in-frame ones; the method was immunoSEQ multiplex PCR. The repertoire holds some 140,000 clones, with roughly 89% as singletons. Sequenced: blood. The source is a man younger than 40 in good health. Each CDR3 is given with its conserved first and last residue. A D gene is named only where the DNA matches it firmly. Expanded clones are given a class, and other clones once, few, many or no size at all.

CDR3nt	CDR3aa	d_gene	abundance	v_gene	j_gene
TGTGCCTGGATCCCCCGGGACAGGGGGTTTACCGGGGAGCTGTTTTTT	CAWIPRDRGFTGELFF	TRBD1	once	TRBV30	TRBJ2-2
TGTGCCAGCAGTTACCAGTTTGCGGGGAGGCCGATGTATGAGCAGTTCTTC	CASSYQFAGRPMYEQFF	NA	NA	TRBV11-3	TRBJ2-1
TGTGCCAGCAGCTTCGGGACAGCATCCCCCTATGGCTACACCTTC	CASSFGTASPYGYTF	TRBD1	NA	TRBV5-4	TRBJ1-2
TGCGCCAGCAGCTCTACTAGCGGGAGTGCAGATACGCAGTATTTT	CASSSTSGSADTQYF	TRBD2	NA	TRBV5-1	TRBJ2-3
TGTGCCAGCAGTGTTGTAGAATTCCAAAACATTCAGTACTTC	CASSVVEFQNIQYF	NA	NA	TRBV2	TRBJ2-4
TGTGCCAGCAGTTTACAGGGGGCCAGCGGGGAAAAACTGTTTTTT	CASSLQGASGEKLFF	TRBD1	NA	TRBV5-8	TRBJ1-4
TGTGCCAGCTCACAGGGGGCCGGGACCGGGGAGCTGTTTTTT	CASSQGAGTGELFF	TRBD1	NA	TRBV19	TRBJ2-2
TGTGCCAGCAGCTTGGCCGGGGCCAGGGTGAAAAACAATGAGCAGTTCTTC	CASSLAGARVKNNEQFF	NA	NA	TRBV5-6	TRBJ2-1
TGTGCCAGTAGTATGCGAGGTTACGAGCAGTACTTC	CASSMRGYEQYF	NA	NA	TRBV19	TRBJ2-7
TGTGCCAGCAGTTACGGACTAGTGGTCTACGAGCAGTACTTC	CASSYGLVVYEQYF	TRBD2	NA	TRBV6-5	TRBJ2-7
TGTGCCAGCAGTTGGACAAGAAGGGCCTACAATGAGCAGTTCTTC	CASSWTRRAYNEQFF	NA	NA	TRBV28	TRBJ2-1
TGCGCCAGCAGCGGCAAGGCAGGGGGCCCGGCCCATGAGCAGTTCTTC	CASSGKAGGPAHEQFF	TRBD1	NA	TRBV5-1	TRBJ2-1
TGCAGCGTGAACAGGGGCGCGGGTGGCTACACCTTC	CSVNRGAGGYTF	TRBD1	NA	TRBV29-1	TRBJ1-2
TGTGCCAGCTTTGGTATGGGGCCAATAAACTACGAGCAGTACTTC	CASFGMGPINYEQYF	NA	NA	TRBV2	TRBJ2-7
TGTGCCAGCAGCCCTAGCGGGAGTTCTGGGGCCAACGTCCTGACTTTC	CASSPSGSSGANVLTF	TRBD2	many	TRBV4-2	TRBJ2-6
TGTGCCAGCAGCGTAGAAGGCGGGAGTACACATATTGCAGATACGCAGTATTTT	CASSVEGGSTHIADTQYF	TRBD2	NA	TRBV9	TRBJ2-3
TGTGCCAGCAGTTTCAGGGGGCTAGGCGGCTACACCTTC	CASSFRGLGGYTF	TRBD1	once	TRBV27	TRBJ1-2
TGTGCCAGAAGCCTAGGATCCTCTAGCGGGAGTAGTGAGCAGTTCTTC	CARSLGSSSGSSEQFF	TRBD2	once	TRBV5-3	TRBJ2-1
TGTGCCAGTCGCTCGTGGATGGATGGAAACACCATATATTTT	CASRSWMDGNTIYF	NA	NA	TRBV27	TRBJ1-3
TGTGCCAGCAGCCCCCTAACAGGGGGCTATAATACTGAAGCTTTCTTT	CASSPLTGGYNTEAFF	TRBD1	once	TRBV14	TRBJ1-1
TGTGCCAGCAGCCAAGCGTCTCTAGCGGGAGTAGGTGAGCAGTTCTTC	CASSQASLAGVGEQFF	TRBD2	NA	TRBV4-2	TRBJ2-1
TGTGCCACCGGACAGGGGAGCACCGGGGAGCTGTTTTTT	CATGQGSTGELFF	TRBD1	NA	TRBV6-4	TRBJ2-2
TGTGCCAGCAGCTTGACCCTGGGAGGGGGCCGGAACACTGAAGCTTTCTTT	CASSLTLGGGRNTEAFF	TRBD1	NA	TRBV5-6	TRBJ1-1
TGTGCAAGTCGCTTAGTCGGACTAGCGACCTACGAGCAGTACTTC	CASRLVGLATYEQYF	NA	NA	TRBV12-2	TRBJ2-7
TGTGCCACCAGCAGAGAACTTTCGGTGGCCCAGCATTTT	CATSRELSVAQHF	NA	NA	TRBV15	TRBJ1-5
TGTGCCAGCAGTTTAGGAGGACTGTACAGTGATTTC	CASSLGGLYSDF	NA	NA	TRBV12-3/TRBV12-4	TRBJ1-2